This T cell receptor (beta chain) was profiled in a study of technical replicates of blood from a few donors. Trimming took 1 base from V and 7 from J; bases not matched to a gene: 9. The CDR3 loop spans 15 amino acids. Germline V gene lookup returns CDR1 SQVTM and CDR2 ANQGSEA. The table came from immunoSEQ multiplex PCR; TCRdb's copy has only in-frame clones and leaves some out. The sample yields approximately 88,000 clones, about 96% seen once. The sequence was obtained from a human donor in good health. The sequenced sample consisted of T cells isolated from PBMCs. The chain carries TRBV29-1 and TRBJ2-1, with TRBD2 matching 8 bases. The CDR3 is CSVEGQRESVNEQFF. The DNA of the CDR3 is TGCAGCGTTGAAGGGCAGCGGGAGTCGGTTAATGAGCAGTTCTTC.